One sample yielded the 7 T cell receptor beta chains listed below, sequenced in a study of metastatic and nonmetastatic thyroid tumors (TCRdb year 2020). Before undergoing thyroid surgery, none of the patients had been given any kind of treatment. Preparation of the library involved PCR. Sequencing took place on an Illumina HiSeq 4000. Starting from the raw public reads, TCRdb applied fastp trimming at Q25, assembled clones with MiXCR and retained in-frame beta chains. Recorded for this sample are tens of thousands of clones; about 16% of them occurred a single time. The ten biggest clones cover approximately 3.8% of the sample. Material for sequencing was blood. These receptor sequences come from a female donor with papillary thyroid cancer or a benign thyroid nodule (not recorded which). Some clones in this sample may be carry-over from other donors' samples.

This clone has ten or more counts. The chain joins TRBV20-1 to TRBJ1-5; 11 nucleotides line up with TRBD1. V shed 4 bases and J 6 bases; nucleotides not matched to a gene: 8. The CDR3 has 15 amino acids. The germline gives CDR1 DFQATT, CDR2 SNEGSKA (reference sequence). In DNA form, the CDR3 reads TGCAGTGCTACCCGAGGACAGGGGGCGGGTCAGCCCCAGCATTTT. This codes for CSATRGQGAGQPQHF.

DNA of the CDR3: TGCGCCAGCAGCGCTGGGACTAGCGGGATTAAATACAATGAGCAGTTCTTC. As protein: CASSAGTSGIKYNEQFF. This chain links TRBV5-1 with TRBJ2-1; 13 bases fit TRBD2. With V trimmed by 4 bases and J by 4 bases, 8 bases remained unmatched. This CDR3 is built from 17 residues. Looked up from germline, CDR1 is SGHRS and CDR2 is YFSETQ.

This clone has a count of ten or more. A much larger clone differs from this one at a single base, so this may be a read error. The gene calls are TRBV6-4 and TRBJ1-1, with 10 bases aligning to TRBD1. The CDR3 consists of 16 residues. Germline CDR1 is MRHNA and CDR2 is SNTAGT. V lost 8 bases, J lost 1 base, and 10 bases stayed unmatched. CDR3 sequence: CASGGGGQGTNTEAFF. CDR3 in DNA: TGTGCCAGCGGGGGGGGGGGACAGGGGACGAACACTGAAGCTTTCTTT.

This clone was seen many times. DNA of the CDR3: TGTGCCAGCAGTTCCCCCCCTACTGGACTAGCGGAAGAGACCCAGTACTTC. Translation gives CASSSPPTGLAEETQYF. The rearrangement uses TRBV28 and TRBJ2-5; 10 bases are a match to TRBD2. Germline values: CDR1 MDHEN, CDR2 SYDVKM. After removal of 4 bases from V and 3 bases from J, the junction contained 11 bases not matched to a gene. This CDR3 has 17 amino acids.

This clone was seen repeatedly, ten times or more. A much larger clone lies one base from this, so it may be a read error. This chain links TRBV28 with TRBJ2-2; no clear D. CDR3 size: 18 residues. Trimming took 5 bases from V and 4 from J, leaving 23 bases between them. The germline V gene has CDR1 MDHEN and CDR2 SYDVKM. CDR3 coding DNA: TGTGCCAGCAGTGTCCCGATCCCAGCTACCCATTCCACCGGGGAGCTGTTTTTT. Protein: CASSVPIPATHSTGELFF.

By sample fraction, this clone is medium-sized. The chain joins TRBV12-3 or TRBV12-4 to TRBJ2-7, with 7 bases that match TRBD2. Losses at the gene ends were 5 bases for V and 5 bases for J; bases not matched to a gene: 9. This CDR3 comprises 14 residues. CDR3 protein: CASSPSSGRNEQYF. CDR3 sequence (DNA): TGTGCCAGCAGTCCCTCTAGCGGTCGGAACGAGCAGTACTTC.

This clone showed up many times. The gene calls are TRBV5-1 and TRBJ1-1; TRBD1 is a possible D gene (5 bases). The V and J ends lost 3 bases and 2 bases respectively, with 14 bases between them. From germline, CDR1 is SGHRS and CDR2 YFSETQ. This CDR3 region has 15 residues. This CDR3 reads CASSSNGGLNTEAFF. Written as DNA, the CDR3 is TGCGCCAGCAGCTCGAACGGGGGACTCAACACTGAAGCTTTCTTT.